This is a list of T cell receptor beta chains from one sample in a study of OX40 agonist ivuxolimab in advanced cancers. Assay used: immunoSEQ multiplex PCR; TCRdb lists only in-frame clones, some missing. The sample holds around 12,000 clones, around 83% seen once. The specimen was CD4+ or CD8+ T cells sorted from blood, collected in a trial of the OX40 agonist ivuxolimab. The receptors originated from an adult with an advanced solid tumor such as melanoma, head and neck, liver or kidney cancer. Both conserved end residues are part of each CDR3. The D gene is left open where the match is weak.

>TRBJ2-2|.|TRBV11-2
CASSQGTGELFF
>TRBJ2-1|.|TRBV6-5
CASSLADEQFF
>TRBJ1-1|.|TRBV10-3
CAISDRERGTEAFF
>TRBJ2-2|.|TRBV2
CASSERRAPTGELFF
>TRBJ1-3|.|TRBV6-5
CASRPGRTSGNTIYF
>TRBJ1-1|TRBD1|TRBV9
CASSVSGTGLNTEAFF
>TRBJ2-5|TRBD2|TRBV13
CASSLTGGPRETQYF
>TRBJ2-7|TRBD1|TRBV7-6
CASSPYPGTGDYEQYF
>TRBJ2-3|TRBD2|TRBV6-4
CASSRTSEGDTQYF
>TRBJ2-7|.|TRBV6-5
CASSQGLSRGEQYF
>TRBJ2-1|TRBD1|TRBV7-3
CASSLGQGIDNEQFF
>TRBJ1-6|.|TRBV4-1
CASSHQSSGSPLHF
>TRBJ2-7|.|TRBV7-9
CASSASTGRSSYEQYF
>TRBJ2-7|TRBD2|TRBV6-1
CASSPRGGIYEQYF
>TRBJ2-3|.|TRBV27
CASRSVTDTQYF
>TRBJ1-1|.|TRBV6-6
CASSYSWEVGTEAFF
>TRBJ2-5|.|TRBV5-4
CASSFTQETQYF
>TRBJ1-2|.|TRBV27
CASSSHDDRSWGYTF
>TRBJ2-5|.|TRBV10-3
CAISVGQLGETQYF
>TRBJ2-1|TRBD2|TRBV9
CASSPSGGTSYNEQFF
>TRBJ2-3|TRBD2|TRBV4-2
CASSQDWASGGAQGTDTQYF
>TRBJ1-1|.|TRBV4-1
CASSRVATGNTEAFF
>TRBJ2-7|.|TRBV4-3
CASSQDEGSAYEQYF
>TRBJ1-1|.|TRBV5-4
CASSYDEDTEAFF
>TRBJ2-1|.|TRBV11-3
CASSLRVGPLGGEQFF
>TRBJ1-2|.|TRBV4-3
CASSYRGGRDGYTF
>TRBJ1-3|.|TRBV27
CASSIRGSGNTIYF
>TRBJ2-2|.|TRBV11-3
CASSLMRGELFF
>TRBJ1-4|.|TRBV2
CASSESRKPTEKLFF
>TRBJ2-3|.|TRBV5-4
CASSLVGGHSTDTQYF
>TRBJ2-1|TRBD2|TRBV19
CASSPTPGLAGVYNEQFF
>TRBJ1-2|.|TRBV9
CASSVGNGYTF
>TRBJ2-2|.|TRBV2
CASSYGTGELFF
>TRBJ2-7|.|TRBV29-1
CSALTRESYEQYF
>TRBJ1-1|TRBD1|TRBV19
CASSMTGSTEAFF
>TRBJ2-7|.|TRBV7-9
CASSPRSGPYEQYF
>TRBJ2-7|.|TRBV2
CASERRGGTAEQYF
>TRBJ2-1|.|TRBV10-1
CASSPFNIDDRRGYNEQFF
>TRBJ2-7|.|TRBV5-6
CASSLGTVSSYEQYF
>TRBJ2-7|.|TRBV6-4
CASSDSDFPRNSGKRSYEQYF
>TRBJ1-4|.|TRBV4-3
CASSQEIRRKLFF
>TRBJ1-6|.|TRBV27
CASTSGTYNSPLHF
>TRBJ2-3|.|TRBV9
CASSVRSSGATDTQYF
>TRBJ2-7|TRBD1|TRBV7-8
CASSSGQGPSYEQYF
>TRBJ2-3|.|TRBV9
CASSVGDGTSTDTQYF
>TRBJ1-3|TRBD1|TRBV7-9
CASSHDTGGTGNTIYF
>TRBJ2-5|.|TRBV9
CASSVDSGGARTQYF